Given below is one T cell receptor (beta chain) in context. Germline V gene lookup returns CDR1 LNHDA and CDR2 SQIVND (reference sequence). The V and J ends lost 6 bases and 11 bases respectively, with 11 bases between them. The CDR3 is 11 residues long. The protocol was immunoSEQ multiplex PCR, while the TCRdb copy is restricted to in-frame clones and leaves out a portion. The table lists about 40,000 clones, about 91% of them singletons. The data were obtained in a study of T cell changes during pregnancy in multiple sclerosis. The rearrangement uses TRBV19 and TRBJ2-1; tentatively, D is TRBD1 (5 bases). The clonotype originates from a female donor with multiple sclerosis, enrolled in a pregnancy study. The starting material was CD8+ T cells from peripheral blood mononuclear cells, obtained before pregnancy. CDR3 residues: CASSPDSQQFF. The CDR3, as DNA: TGTGCCAGTAGCCCCGACAGTCAGCAGTTCTTC.